These T cell receptor beta chains were read from a single sample in a study of blood T cell repertoires in COVID-19. Sequencing was performed with immunoSEQ multiplex PCR; in TCRdb, only in-frame clones are kept and a portion is missing. The table has 40,000 to 60,000 clones, around 84% seen once. What was sequenced was peripheral blood. The receptors were gathered from a human donor in a cohort sampled during active COVID-19. Both conserved end residues are part of each CDR3. D genes are given only for firm matches. The listing skips clone size in some rows; elsewhere it reads once, few, many or a size class.

>TRBV10-3|NA|17|TRBD2|TRBJ2-5
CATQPGLAGVGQETQYF
TGTGCCACCCAACCGGGACTAGCGGGAGTAGGACAAGAGACCCAGTACTTC
>TRBV18|once|12|NA|TRBJ2-7
CASSPDSYEQYF
TGTGCCAGCTCACCAGACAGCTACGAGCAGTACTTC
>TRBV18|NA|14|TRBD1|TRBJ2-5
CASSPGTGQETQYF
TGTGCCAGCTCACCAGGGACAGGCCAAGAGACCCAGTACTTC
>TRBV6-6|once|15|TRBD1|TRBJ1-5
CASSPGTGVYQPQHF
TGTGCCAGCAGTCCCGGGACAGGGGTCTATCAGCCCCAGCATTTT
>TRBV11-2|NA|17|TRBD2|TRBJ2-3
CASSPRAGGRSEDTQYF
TGTGCCAGCAGCCCCCGGGCGGGCGGGAGGTCAGAAGATACGCAGTATTTT
>TRBV6-5|NA|12|NA|TRBJ1-2
CASSSGNYGYTF
TGTGCCAGCAGTTCAGGGAACTATGGCTACACCTTC
>TRBV19|NA|16|TRBD2|TRBJ2-1
CASSMALAGGGYEQFF
TGTGCCAGTAGTATGGCACTAGCGGGAGGAGGGTATGAGCAGTTCTTC
>TRBV11-2|NA|14|TRBD1|TRBJ2-2
CASLRGRDTGELFF
TGTGCCAGCCTAAGGGGGCGTGACACCGGGGAGCTGTTTTTT
>TRBV6-2/TRBV6-3|NA|11|NA|TRBJ1-1
CASSQLTEAFF
TGTGCCAGCAGCCAGCTCACTGAAGCTTTCTTT
>TRBV6-2/TRBV6-3|NA|16|NA|TRBJ2-3
CASSYSGDGRTDTQYF
TGTGCCAGCAGTTACTCGGGTGACGGGAGAACAGATACGCAGTATTTT
>TRBV7-2|once|15|NA|TRBJ2-1
CASSLTGDSYNEQFF
TGTGCCAGCAGCTTGACAGGCGATTCCTACAATGAGCAGTTCTTC
>TRBV27|NA|15|TRBD1|TRBJ2-7
CASREDRVSTYEQYF
TGTGCCAGCAGGGAAGACAGGGTATCCACCTACGAGCAGTACTTC
>TRBV5-1|NA|16|TRBD1|TRBJ2-2
CASSSSVGTGVGELFF
TGCGCCAGCAGCTCAAGTGTGGGGACAGGGGTCGGGGAGCTGTTTTTT
>TRBV5-1|NA|15|NA|TRBJ2-5
CASSLFASAQETQYF
TGCGCCAGCAGCTTGTTCGCTAGCGCCCAAGAGACCCAGTACTTC
>TRBV6-2/TRBV6-3|once|13|NA|TRBJ1-5
CASSYQGGQPQHF
TGTGCCAGCAGTTATCAGGGTGGGCAGCCCCAGCATTTT
>TRBV15|NA|15|TRBD1|TRBJ2-7
CATSRGGTGPYEQYF
TGTGCCACCAGCAGAGGCGGGACAGGGCCCTACGAGCAGTACTTC
>TRBV11-2|NA|19|TRBD2|TRBJ2-2
CASSPRSPSGRAYTGELFF
TGTGCCAGCAGCCCCCGATCCCCTAGCGGGAGGGCTTACACCGGGGAGCTGTTTTTT
>TRBV15|NA|14|NA|TRBJ2-5
CATSHPGYQETQYF
TGTGCCACCAGCCACCCCGGGTACCAAGAGACCCAGTACTTC
>TRBV5-1|NA|14|NA|TRBJ2-7
CASSSWGSSYEQYF
TGCGCCAGCAGCTCCTGGGGCAGCTCCTACGAGCAGTACTTC
>TRBV5-4|NA|15|NA|TRBJ2-3
CASSWGELDTDTQYF
TGTGCCAGCAGCTGGGGGGAATTAGACACAGATACGCAGTATTTT
>TRBV7-2|NA|15|NA|TRBJ1-4
CASSLVGRSDEKLFF
TGTGCCAGCAGCTTAGTTGGGAGATCAGATGAAAAACTGTTTTTT
>TRBV7-9|NA|14|NA|TRBJ2-7
CASSFVAGSYEQYF
TGTGCCAGCAGCTTCGTGGCAGGCTCCTACGAGCAGTACTTC
>TRBV7-8|NA|16|TRBD2|TRBJ2-5
CASSFRASGYQETQYF
TGTGCCAGCAGCTTCAGGGCTAGCGGGTACCAAGAGACCCAGTACTTC
>TRBV7-2|NA|15|TRBD1|TRBJ1-2
CASSLEQGDASGYTF
TGTGCCAGCAGCTTAGAGCAGGGGGATGCAAGCGGCTACACCTTC
>TRBV4-2|NA|15|NA|TRBJ2-5
CASSQDGSGVGTQYF
TGTGCCAGCAGCCAAGATGGGTCGGGAGTGGGGACCCAGTACTTC
>TRBV5-1|NA|13|NA|TRBJ1-1
CASSLDPGAEAFF
TGCGCCAGCAGCTTGGACCCGGGTGCTGAAGCTTTCTTT
>TRBV5-1|NA|15|NA|TRBJ2-1
CASSPGRDWRNEQFF
TGCGCCAGCAGCCCTGGAAGGGACTGGAGGAATGAGCAGTTCTTC
>TRBV4-2|NA|15|NA|TRBJ1-3
CASSQEDSLGNTIYF
TGTGCCAGCAGCCAAGAAGACAGCCTTGGAAACACCATATATTTT
>TRBV5-4|NA|16|TRBD1|TRBJ2-1
CASSPGQGAVNNEQFF
TGTGCCAGCAGCCCGGGACAGGGGGCGGTAAACAATGAGCAGTTCTTC
>TRBV7-8|once|16|TRBD2|TRBJ2-1
CASSPRTSAPWDEQFF
TGTGCCAGCAGCCCACGGACTAGCGCCCCATGGGATGAGCAGTTCTTC
>TRBV28|NA|14|NA|TRBJ1-2
CASRSPGTNYGYTF
TGTGCCAGCAGGTCCCCGGGGACTAACTATGGCTACACCTTC
>TRBV6-5|NA|14|TRBD1|TRBJ1-1
CASRNDRGHTEAFF
TGTGCCAGCAGAAATGACAGGGGACACACTGAAGCTTTCTTT
>TRBV9|once|13|NA|TRBJ1-2
CASTPGGIYGYTF
TGTGCCAGCACCCCTGGAGGGATCTATGGCTACACCTTC
>TRBV5-4|few|16|NA|TRBJ1-1
CASSAAIRGMNTEAFF
TGTGCCAGCAGCGCGGCCATCAGGGGAATGAACACTGAAGCTTTCTTT
>TRBV13|NA|13|NA|TRBJ1-1
CASSTGVNTEAFF
TGTGCCAGCAGTACAGGAGTGAACACTGAAGCTTTCTTT
>TRBV18|NA|16|TRBD1|TRBJ1-3
CASSRTGQDSGNTIYF
TGTGCCAGCTCCCGAACGGGACAGGACTCTGGAAACACCATATATTTT
>TRBV7-2|NA|14|NA|TRBJ2-3
CASSLARQLDTQYF
TGTGCCAGCAGCTTGGCCCGACAGTTAGATACGCAGTATTTT
>TRBV7-9|NA|15|NA|TRBJ1-2
CASSLTESANYGYTF
TGTGCCAGCAGCCTCACCGAATCCGCGAACTATGGCTACACCTTC
>TRBV12-3/TRBV12-4|once|13|TRBD1|TRBJ1-4
CASSRQGPEKLFF
TGTGCCAGCAGTCGACAGGGGCCGGAAAAACTGTTTTTT
>TRBV30|NA|15|TRBD2|TRBJ2-6
CACRGESSGANVLTF
TGTGCCTGTCGGGGGGAGAGCTCTGGGGCCAACGTCCTGACTTTC
>TRBV24-1|NA|13|TRBD1|TRBJ2-7
CATSEVDRGEQYF
TGTGCCACCAGTGAGGTTGACAGGGGCGAGCAGTACTTC
>TRBV19|NA|19|NA|TRBJ2-6
CASSMQVGLPYSGANVLTF
TGTGCCAGTAGTATGCAGGTTGGTTTGCCGTACTCTGGGGCCAACGTCCTGACTTTC
>TRBV12-5|NA|14|NA|TRBJ1-1
CASGPGAMNTEAFF
TGTGCTAGTGGGCCAGGGGCCATGAACACTGAAGCTTTCTTT
>TRBV12-3/TRBV12-4|few|13|TRBD2|TRBJ2-2
CASRDRGAGELFF
TGTGCCAGCCGGGACCGGGGGGCCGGGGAGCTGTTTTTT
>TRBV3-1/TRBV3-2|once|15|NA|TRBJ2-7
CASSLRGGLPSEQYF
TGTGCCAGCAGCCTAAGGGGGGGCTTGCCCTCTGAGCAGTACTTC
>TRBV11-3|NA|14|NA|TRBJ2-5
CASSFGAPGETQYF
TGTGCCAGCAGCTTTGGAGCTCCGGGAGAGACCCAGTACTTC
>TRBV6-4|NA|12|NA|TRBJ2-1
CASSPDRGEQFF
TGTGCCAGCAGTCCGGACCGGGGTGAGCAGTTCTTC
>TRBV11-2|NA|13|TRBD1|TRBJ1-1
CASSFGTGFEAFF
TGTGCCAGCAGCTTTGGGACAGGGTTCGAAGCTTTCTTT
>TRBV7-2|NA|15|TRBD1|TRBJ2-2
CASSSYRGRNGELFF
TGTGCCAGCAGCTCCTACAGGGGGAGGAACGGGGAGCTGTTTTTT
>TRBV28|NA|15|TRBD1|TRBJ1-2
CASSLRLQGAYGYTF
TGTGCCAGCAGTTTAAGGTTGCAGGGGGCATATGGCTACACCTTC
>TRBV4-3|once|15|TRBD1|TRBJ2-5
CASSQGGTGGETQYF
TGCGCCAGCAGCCAAGGGGGGACAGGGGGAGAGACCCAGTACTTC
>TRBV24-1|NA|17|TRBD2|TRBJ2-2
CATSDPRRSGGTGELFF
TGTGCCACCAGTGACCCCCGTCGTAGCGGGGGGACCGGGGAGCTGTTTTTT
>TRBV30|NA|12|TRBD1|TRBJ1-5
CAYAQGNQPQHF
TGTGCCTACGCACAGGGGAATCAGCCCCAGCATTTT
>TRBV24-1|NA|15|NA|TRBJ2-1
CATSDLSGKGDEQFF
TGTGCCACCAGTGACTTAAGCGGGAAGGGGGATGAGCAGTTCTTC
>TRBV9|NA|15|NA|TRBJ1-2
CASSVWGVSDYGYTF
TGTGCCAGCAGCGTATGGGGAGTGAGCGACTATGGCTACACCTTC
>TRBV11-2|NA|16|NA|TRBJ2-1
CASSFGAGRAYNEQFF
TGTGCCAGCAGCTTTGGGGCCGGACGAGCCTACAATGAGCAGTTCTTC
>TRBV6-1|NA|17|TRBD2|TRBJ2-2
CASSEWTSGSNTGELFF
TGTGCCAGCAGTGAATGGACTAGCGGGTCGAACACCGGGGAGCTGTTTTTT